This TCR beta chain was profiled in a study of blood T cells in healthy people across ages. This clonotype was counted between two and nine times. Germline loops: CDR1 KGHDR, CDR2 SFDVKD. Trimming pared 3 bases from V and 0 bases from J, leaving 20 bases between. CDR3 size: 20 residues. With each sample, at least 5.5 micrograms of total RNA were extracted. Alongside a J-beta primer mix, a sample-barcoded 5' primer served in a second PCR lasting roughly 6 to 11 cycles. TCRdb ran MiXCR on the 5' RACE reads and lists one entry per CDR3 protein. The sample has a few hundred thousand distinct CDR3 sequences, about 27% seen once. These data also formed part of another study, on T cells of mothers and their children. That paper notes: Barcodes and 2-4 random nucleotides were added by M1S in the second PCR. Mothers gave over 9.5 million TCR beta CDR3 reads each, and children several million each.

The receptor was isolated from a boy aged 2-15 years in good health. The chain carries TRBV24-1 and TRBJ2-6, with D unclear. The sample taken for sequencing was blood. The CDR3 spells CATSDLPGRSESSGANVLTF. CDR3 coding DNA: TGTGCCACCAGTGATCTTCCCGGACGGAGTGAAAGCTCTGGGGCCAACGTCCTGACTTTC.